The present T cell receptor beta chain was sequenced within a study of siplizumab effects on memory and regulatory T cells (dated by TCRdb to between 2017 and 2020). With respect to the entire study: The effect of the anti-CD2 antibody siplizumab on alloreactive T-cell subsets was examined in allogeneic mixed lymphocyte reactions constructed from human PBMCs.

Broad study findings and their caveats: A naive or memory phenotype could not be assigned to roughly 80-95% of proliferating CD4+ or CD8+ clones. Siplizumab significantly lowered the cumulative frequency of alloreactive sequences that could be traced to unstimulated CD4+ memory T cells. Among mappable alloreactive CD4+ clones, an average Treg-derived fraction of about 69% was observed with siplizumab, compared with approximately 26% in control reactions. Whether proliferating Tregs from siplizumab cultures actually had suppressive function was not functionally confirmed. Because sequences below about 10^-5 frequency were poorly captured, only a minor fraction of alloreactive clones could be mapped to unstimulated subsets. Compared with memory T cells, unstimulated naive T cells appeared more diverse, and naive cells seemed to make a substantial contribution to the alloresponse.

TCRbeta CDR3 sequencing was performed on sorted unstimulated T cells and on proliferating T cells recovered from mixed lymphocyte reactions. Fresh whole blood from roughly ten HLA-typed healthy donors served as the source for isolating PBMCs. The CDR3 spans 14 residues, from the cysteine through the phenylalanine. Just CDR3 DNA is preserved here, 42 bases in frame from base 1. Taken from the germline V gene, the CDR1 and CDR2 loops are SQVTM and ANQGSEA. V is cut by 5 bases and J by 4 bases, and the space between the germline ends is 17 bases. To note about this clone: This clone's antigen is unknown. The sample holds no much larger clone one base away, and base qualities are not on file.

The method behind the library was the immunoSEQ multiplex PCR assay. Each sample had 85,000 to 100,000 TCR templates assayed by the deep sequencing platform. Genomic DNA extracted from sorted T cells was used for TCRbeta CDR3 sequencing. Regarding the original processing steps: Clonal analysis of TCRbeta CDR3 data was done in the R programming language. Unstimulated samples were compared with post-reaction CFSE-low samples to define alloreactive CD4+ and CD8+ clones. Regulatory or non-regulatory origin was assigned to alloreactive CD4+ clones by matching of sequences to sorted unstimulated Treg and non-Treg repertoires. TCRdb took this table from immuneACCESS and kept in-frame rearrangements with V and J called. Such tables lack part of the clones; where checked against another copy, unresolved V genes explain under half of the gap, and the rest is unexplained. Clone size and V and J calls were adopted from that table, with D and trimming inferred from the DNA. This sample comprises roughly 100,000 clones, roughly 91% of them detected only once. The ten largest make up less than 0.35% of the sample.

The sequenced material came from CD4+ T cells sorted from blood. The sequence links TRBV29-1 to TRBJ1-1; TRBD1 could be the D gene, as 6 bases match. This TCR came from a human donor in good health. The nucleotides are TGCAGCGTTCTTAAAGGACAGCTAGCCACTGAAGCTTTCTTT. Its amino acids are CSVLKGQLATEAFF.